Listed below are T cell receptor beta chains from one sample, sequenced in a study of blood T cell repertoires in COVID-19. Profiled with immunoSEQ multiplex PCR; TCRdb holds only in-frame clones, not every one. In the table there are around 26,000 clones, 92% of which are singletons. Material for sequencing was peripheral blood. The receptors were sampled from a human donor in a cohort sampled during active COVID-19. CDR3s include the opening cysteine and the closing phenylalanine or tryptophan. Fields, in order: D gene, J gene, V gene, CDR3 protein, CDR3 DNA. The D gene is left open where the match is weak.

.	TRBJ1-4	TRBV7-6	CASRPASHLGELSNEKLFF	TGTGCCAGCAGACCCGCGAGCCATCTCGGGGAGTTGTCTAATGAAAAACTGTTTTTT
.	TRBJ1-1	TRBV13	CASSLGAGVMNTEAFF	TGTGCCAGCAGCTTAGGAGCAGGCGTTATGAACACTGAAGCTTTCTTT
.	TRBJ1-2	TRBV21-1	CASRTVYGYTF	TGTGCCAGCAGGACAGTCTATGGCTACACCTTC
TRBD1	TRBJ2-1	TRBV4-2	CASSPLGQSNNEQFF	TGTGCCAGCAGCCCATTGGGACAGAGTAACAATGAGCAGTTCTTC
.	TRBJ1-3	TRBV28	CASSSPVSSGNTIYF	TGTGCCAGCAGTTCACCTGTGAGCTCTGGAAACACCATATATTTT
TRBD1	TRBJ1-1	TRBV9	CASSSQDRATEAFF	TGTGCCAGCAGCTCTCAGGACAGGGCCACTGAAGCTTTCTTT
TRBD2	TRBJ2-5	TRBV3-1/TRBV3-2	CASSQVASGGGYQETQYF	TGTGCCAGCAGCCAAGTGGCTAGCGGGGGGGGGTACCAAGAGACCCAGTACTTC
.	TRBJ1-2	TRBV6-5	CASRPRGLSDGYTF	TGTGCCAGCAGGCCCCGGGGGTTGTCCGATGGCTACACCTTC
.	TRBJ2-5	TRBV28	CASRDRLQETQYF	TGTGCCAGCAGGGACAGATTACAAGAGACCCAGTACTTC
TRBD1	TRBJ2-1	TRBV5-1	CASSSVVTGGVNEQFF	TGCGCCAGCAGCTCGGTCGTGACAGGGGGAGTCAATGAGCAGTTCTTC